This T cell receptor beta chain was found in a study of cytomegalovirus exposure and HLA in healthy donors. Study-level results: First-cohort TCR clusters tended to co-occur in the approximately 110 validation repertoires, a later analysis found. The classifier, whose performance was assessed in both the original and validation cohorts, reportedly diagnosed cytomegalovirus status with high specificity and sensitivity. In vitro work confirmed that three CMV-associated chains recognize CMV antigens.

Note on this clone: Antigen specificity is unknown.

The protocol was immunoSEQ multiplex PCR, while the TCRdb copy is restricted to in-frame clones and leaves out a portion. The data hold over 250,000 clones, with 80% to 90% observed a single time. Separate from the approximately 700-subject first cohort was the roughly 120-subject validation cohort, to which the donors belonged. The sample was PBMCs. This sequence originates from a woman under 30 in good health and CMV-seronegative.

CDR3 in amino acids: CASWAQGYGYTF. The CDR3 DNA follows: TGCGCCAGCTGGGCCCAGGGCTATGGCTACACCTTC. The genes are TRBV5-1 and TRBJ1-2, with a weak D call TRBD1 (5 bases). This CDR3 region has 12 residues. V was trimmed by 7 bases and J by 4 bases, leaving 11 bases between them. Per germline, CDR1 SGHRS and CDR2 YFSETQ.